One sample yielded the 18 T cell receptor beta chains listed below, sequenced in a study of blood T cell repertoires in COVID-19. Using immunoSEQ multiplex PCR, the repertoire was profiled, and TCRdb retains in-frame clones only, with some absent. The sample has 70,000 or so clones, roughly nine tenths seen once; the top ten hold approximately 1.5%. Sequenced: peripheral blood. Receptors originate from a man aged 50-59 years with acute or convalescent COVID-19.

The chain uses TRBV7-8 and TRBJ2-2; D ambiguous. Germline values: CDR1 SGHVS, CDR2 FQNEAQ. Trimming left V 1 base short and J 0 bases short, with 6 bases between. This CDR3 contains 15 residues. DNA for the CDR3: TGTGCCAGCAGCTTAGTCCTATCGAACACCGGGGAGCTGTTTTTT. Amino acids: CASSLVLSNTGELFF.

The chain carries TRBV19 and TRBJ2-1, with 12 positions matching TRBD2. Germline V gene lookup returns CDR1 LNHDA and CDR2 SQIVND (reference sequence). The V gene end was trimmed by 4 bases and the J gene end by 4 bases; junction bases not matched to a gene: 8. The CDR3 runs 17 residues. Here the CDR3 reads CASSKRTSGTIYNEQFF. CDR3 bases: TGTGCCAGTAGTAAACGGACTAGCGGGACTATTTACAATGAGCAGTTCTTC.

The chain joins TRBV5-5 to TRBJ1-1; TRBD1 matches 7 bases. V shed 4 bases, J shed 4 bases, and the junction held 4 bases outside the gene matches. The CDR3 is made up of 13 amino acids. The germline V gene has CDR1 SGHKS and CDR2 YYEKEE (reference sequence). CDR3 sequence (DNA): TGTGCCAGCAGCCAAACAGGGGTCACTGAAGCTTTCTTT. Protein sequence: CASSQTGVTEAFF. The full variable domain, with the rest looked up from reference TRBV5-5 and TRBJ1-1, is DAGVTQSPTHLIKTRGQQVTLRCSPISGHKSVSWYQQVLGQGPQFIFQYYEKEERGRGNFPDRFSARQFPNYSSELNVNALLLGDSALYLCASSQTGVTEAFFGQGTRLTVV.

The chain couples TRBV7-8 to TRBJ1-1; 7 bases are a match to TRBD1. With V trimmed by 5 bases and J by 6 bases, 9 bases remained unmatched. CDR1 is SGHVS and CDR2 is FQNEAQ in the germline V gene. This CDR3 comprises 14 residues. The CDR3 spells CASSRPTGLAEAFF. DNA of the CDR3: TGTGCCAGCAGCCGACCGACAGGGTTGGCTGAAGCTTTCTTT.

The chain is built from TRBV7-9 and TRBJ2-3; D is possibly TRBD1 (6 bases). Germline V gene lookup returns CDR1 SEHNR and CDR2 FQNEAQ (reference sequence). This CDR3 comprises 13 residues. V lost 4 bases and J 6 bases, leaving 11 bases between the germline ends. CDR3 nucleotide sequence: TGTGCCAGCAGCTACAGGGTTTCGGATACGCAGTATTTT. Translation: CASSYRVSDTQYF.

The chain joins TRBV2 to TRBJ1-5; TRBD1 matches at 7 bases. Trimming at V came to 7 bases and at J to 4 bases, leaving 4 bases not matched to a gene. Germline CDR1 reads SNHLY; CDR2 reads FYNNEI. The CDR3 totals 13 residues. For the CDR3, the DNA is TGTGCCAGCAAATCACAGGGGAATCAGCCCCAGCATTTT. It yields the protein CASKSQGNQPQHF. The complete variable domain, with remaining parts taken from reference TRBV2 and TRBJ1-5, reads EPEVTQTPSHQVTQMGQEVILRCVPISNHLYFYWYRQILGQKVEFLVSFYNNEISEKSEIFDDQFSVERPDGSNFTLKIRSTKLEDSAMYFCASKSQGNQPQHFGDGTRLSIL.

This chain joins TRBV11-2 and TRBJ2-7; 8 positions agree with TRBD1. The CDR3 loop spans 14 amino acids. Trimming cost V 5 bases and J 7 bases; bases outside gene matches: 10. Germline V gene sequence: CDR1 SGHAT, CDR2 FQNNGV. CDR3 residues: CASSIRGRLGEQYV. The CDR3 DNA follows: TGTGCCAGCAGCATCAGGGGGCGGCTGGGAGAGCAGTACGTC.

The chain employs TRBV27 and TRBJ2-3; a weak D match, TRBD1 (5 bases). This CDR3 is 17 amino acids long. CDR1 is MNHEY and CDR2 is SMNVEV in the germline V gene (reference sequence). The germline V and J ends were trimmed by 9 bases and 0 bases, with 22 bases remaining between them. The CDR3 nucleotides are TGTGCCAGAACGACAGAGATCGGCCGAACTAGCACAGATACGCAGTATTTT. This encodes CARTTEIGRTSTDTQYF.

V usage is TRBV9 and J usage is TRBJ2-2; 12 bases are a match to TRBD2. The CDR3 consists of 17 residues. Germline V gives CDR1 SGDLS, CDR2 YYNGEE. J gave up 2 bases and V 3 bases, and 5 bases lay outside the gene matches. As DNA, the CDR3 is TGTGCCAGCAGCGCATCGGGACTAGCGGGCAACACCGGGGAGCTGTTTTTT. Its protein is CASSASGLAGNTGELFF. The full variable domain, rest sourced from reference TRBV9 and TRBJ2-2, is DSGVTQTPKHLITATGQRVTLRCSPRSGDLSVYWYQQSLDQGLQFLIQYYNGEERAKGNILERFSAQQFPDLHSELNLSSLELGDSALYFCASSASGLAGNTGELFFGEGSRLTVL.

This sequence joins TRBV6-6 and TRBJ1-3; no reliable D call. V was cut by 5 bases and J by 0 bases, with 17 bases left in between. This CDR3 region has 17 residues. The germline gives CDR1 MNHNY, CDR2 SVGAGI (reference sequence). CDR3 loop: CASSPYTRSSSGNTIYF. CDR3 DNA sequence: TGTGCCAGCAGTCCCTATACTCGTTCTAGCTCTGGAAACACCATATATTTT.

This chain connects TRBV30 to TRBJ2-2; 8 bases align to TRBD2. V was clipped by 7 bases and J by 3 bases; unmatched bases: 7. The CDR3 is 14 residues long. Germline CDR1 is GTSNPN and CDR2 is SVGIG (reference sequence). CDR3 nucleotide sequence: TGTGCCTACCGGGGACTAGTATACACCGGGGAGCTGTTTTTT. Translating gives CAYRGLVYTGELFF.

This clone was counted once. The DNA of the CDR3 is TGTGCCACCAGTGATGCGGGAGGGCCCACAGATACGCAGTATTTT. Translating it yields CATSDAGGPTDTQYF. The rearrangement joins TRBV24-1 to TRBJ2-3, with 9 bases matching TRBD2. V lost 3 bases and J lost 2; bases outside the gene matches: 2. CDR1 is KGHDR and CDR2 is SFDVKD in the germline V gene. The CDR3 runs 15 residues.

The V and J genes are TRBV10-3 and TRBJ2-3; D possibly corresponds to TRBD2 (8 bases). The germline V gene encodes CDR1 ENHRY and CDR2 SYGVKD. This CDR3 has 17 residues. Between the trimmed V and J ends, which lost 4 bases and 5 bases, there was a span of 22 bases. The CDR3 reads CAISVPTSGRGGDTQYF. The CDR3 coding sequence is TGTGCCATCAGTGTCCCTACTAGCGGCAGGGGGGGAGATACGCAGTATTTT.

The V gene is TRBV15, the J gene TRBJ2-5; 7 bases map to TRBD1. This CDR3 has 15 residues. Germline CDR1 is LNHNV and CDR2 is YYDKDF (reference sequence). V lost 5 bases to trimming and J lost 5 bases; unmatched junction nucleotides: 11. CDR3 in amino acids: CATSGRPDRRETQYF. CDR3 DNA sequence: TGTGCCACCAGCGGAAGACCGGACAGGCGGGAGACCCAGTACTTC.

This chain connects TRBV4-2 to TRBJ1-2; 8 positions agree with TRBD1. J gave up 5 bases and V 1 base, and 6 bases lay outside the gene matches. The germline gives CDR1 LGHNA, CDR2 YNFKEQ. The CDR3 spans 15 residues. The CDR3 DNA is TGTGCCAGCAGCCAAGGGACAGGGCAAGGGTATGGCTACACCTTC. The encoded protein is CASSQGTGQGYGYTF.

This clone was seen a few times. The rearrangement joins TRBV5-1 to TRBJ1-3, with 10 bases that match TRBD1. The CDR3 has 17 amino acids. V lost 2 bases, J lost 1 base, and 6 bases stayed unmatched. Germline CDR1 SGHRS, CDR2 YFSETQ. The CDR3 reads CASSLEDRGQSGNTIYF. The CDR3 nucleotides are TGCGCCAGCAGCTTAGAAGACAGGGGGCAATCTGGAAACACCATATATTTT. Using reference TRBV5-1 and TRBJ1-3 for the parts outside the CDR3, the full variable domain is KAGVTQTPRYLIKTRGQQVTLSCSPISGHRSVSWYQQTPGQGLQFLFEYFSETQRNKGNFPGRFSGRQFSNSRSEMNVSTLELGDSALYLCASSLEDRGQSGNTIYFGEGSWLTVV.

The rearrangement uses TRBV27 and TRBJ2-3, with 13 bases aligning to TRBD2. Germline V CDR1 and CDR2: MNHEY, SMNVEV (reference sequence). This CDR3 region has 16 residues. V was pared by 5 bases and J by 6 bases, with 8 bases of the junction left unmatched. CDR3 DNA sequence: TGTGCCAGCAGTCGAAGACTAGCGGGGGGACCCGATACGCAGTATTTT. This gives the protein CASSRRLAGGPDTQYF.

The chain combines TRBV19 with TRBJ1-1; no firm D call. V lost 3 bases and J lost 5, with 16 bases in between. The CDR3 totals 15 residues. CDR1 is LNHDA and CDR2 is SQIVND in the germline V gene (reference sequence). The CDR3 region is CASSILPRMGTEAFF. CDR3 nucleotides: TGTGCCAGTAGTATCTTGCCTAGGATGGGTACTGAAGCTTTCTTT.